One and the same sample provided the 22 T cell receptor beta chains below, sequenced in a study of tumor-infiltrating lymphocytes in primary liver carcinoma. Reverse transcription of approximately 0.55 ug total RNA with a constant-region primer produced TCR beta cDNA. The TCR beta library was amplified through three nested multiplex PCR rounds in a modified ARM-PCR procedure. The first two PCR rounds, around 11 cycles each, used TRBV1-TRBV30 forward primers and a C-beta reverse primer. TCRdb passed the multiplex PCR reads through MiXCR, listing each CDR3 protein once. The sample lists 70,000 to 85,000 distinct CDR3 sequences, about 64% occurring once. The tissue used was unsorted bulk material of about 19-31 mg. RNA and DNA were co-extracted from it with the AllPrep DNA/RNA mini kit. The specimen sequenced was liver tumor tissue from sampling region 4. Subset reported: tumor region T4, right-lateral pole. All receptors come from a woman in her fifties or sixties with primary liver carcinoma and hepatitis B virus infection.

A word on this clonotype: It may be a read error: a sequence one base away is much more abundant. The chain has TRBV6-6 and TRBJ1-1, with a possible D match to TRBD1 (6 bases). CDR3 length: 13 amino acids. The germline V gene encodes CDR1 MNHNY and CDR2 SVGAGI (reference sequence). The CDR3 loop reads CASSEEGDTEASF. The CDR3 bases are TGTGCCAGCAGTGAGGAGGGGGACACTGAAGCTTCCTTT.

In the case of this clonotype: It is likely a read error, because the conserved phenylalanine at the end of the CDR3 is missing. The chain carries TRBV11-2 and TRBJ2-1, with 8 nucleotides matching TRBD1. Germline values: CDR1 SGHAT, CDR2 FQNNGV. Trimming cost V 1 base and J 4 bases; bases outside gene matches: 3. The CDR3 contains 15 residues. In nucleotides, the CDR3 is TGTGCCAGCAGCTTAGCAGGGACAGGTTACAATGAGCAGTTCTAC. This codes for CASSLAGTGYNEQFY.

This clonotype appeared many times. This may stem from a read error, because a much larger clone lies one nucleotide away. The chain links TRBV29-1 to TRBJ1-1, with a tentative D call TRBD1 (5 bases). The germline V gene has CDR1 SQVTM and CDR2 ANQGSEA. This CDR3 is built from 16 residues. This chain's CDR3 is CSVYLKWQGLGTEALF. CDR3 in DNA: TGCAGCGTTTACTTGAAGTGGCAGGGTCTGGGAACTGAAGCTCTCTTT.

Regarding this clonotype: A read error may account for a junction end that differs from germline. The chain has TRBV29-1 and TRBJ2-5; D might be TRBD2 (5 bases). This CDR3 is built from 16 residues. Germline-derived CDR1 and CDR2 are SQVTM and ANQGSEA. For the CDR3, the DNA is TGCAACGTTACCCAGAGACTAACAGCTATGAAAGAGACCCAGTACTTC. This translates into CNVTQRLTAMKETQYF.

Note on this clonotype: A read error may account for a junction end that differs from germline. This chain uses TRBV6-4 with TRBJ2-2; TRBD2 is a possible D gene (5 bases). This CDR3 comprises 14 residues. Germline CDR1 reads MRHNA; CDR2 reads SNTAGT. CDR3 sequence: CASSDRRNTGELFF. The CDR3 region has the DNA TGTGCCAGCAGTGACCGGAGGAACACCGGGGAACTGTTTTTT.

Turning to this clonotype: No conserved phenylalanine or tryptophan is present at the end of the CDR3, so a read error is the likely explanation. The chain carries TRBV18 and TRBJ2-7; TRBD1 aligns across 9 bases. Unmatched junction bases numbered 19, after V lost 3 bases and J lost 7 bases. CDR1 is KGHSH, CDR2 LQKENI, per germline. The CDR3 extends over 18 amino acids. Here the CDR3 DNA reads TGTGCCAGCTCACCCCCATCCCCCGGGACAGGGATTGGTACGGAGCAGTACTCC. As protein: CASSPPSPGTGIGTEQYS.

In the case of this clonotype: Because it lacks the conserved phenylalanine or tryptophan at the end, this CDR3 is likely a read error. V gene TRBV11-2 combines with J gene TRBJ2-7; 8 nucleotides align to TRBD2. The V gene's germline CDR1 is SGHAT and CDR2 FQNNGV. Germline trimming cut 7 bases from V and 7 bases from J; bases unmatched to any gene: 18. This CDR3 has 16 amino acids. CDR3 nucleotides: TGTGCCAGCACGACTCCCGGGCGGGAGGCAAGGGGAGAGCAGTACATC. Its translation: CASTTPGREARGEQYI.

This clonotype was observed many times. The genes are TRBV6-1 and TRBJ2-1; D ambiguous. Trimming cost V 2 bases and J 7 bases, with 9 bases left between them. This CDR3 has 13 residues. Germline V CDR1 and CDR2: MNHNS, SASEGT. The CDR3 protein is CASSELRWNEQFF. In nucleotides, the CDR3 is TGTGCCAGCAGTGAATTGAGGTGGAATGAGCAGTTCTTC.

Details on this clonotype: Being one base from a much bigger clone, this may be a read error. This rearrangement joins TRBV6-5 to TRBJ2-6; tentative D call: TRBD1 (5 bases). CDR3 size: 17 residues. Per germline, CDR1 MNHEY and CDR2 SVGAGI. The CDR3: CASSHDTGPSGADVLTF. DNA of the CDR3: TGTGCCAGCAGTCACGATACGGGTCCTTCTGGGGCCGACGTCCTGACTTTC.

About this clonotype: This CDR3 fails to terminate in the conserved phenylalanine or tryptophan, so it likely reflects a read error. DNA of the CDR3: TGTGTCATCAGTGAGTCGGCTGGCTCTGGGGCCAACGTCCTGACTGTC. Its protein product is CVISESAGSGANVLTV. The J gene is TRBJ2-6, the V gene TRBV10-3, with unresolved D. The CDR3 totals 16 residues. Germline V lookup: CDR1 ENHRY, CDR2 SYGVKD.

About this clonotype itself: Possible read error: a much larger clone is one base away. The chain couples TRBV7-9 to TRBJ2-7; 9 positions agree with TRBD1. The CDR3 is 13 residues long. Germline-derived CDR1 and CDR2 are SEHNR and FQNEAQ (reference sequence). CDR3 in DNA: TGTGTCAGTGGGGACAGGGACGCCTACGAGCAGTACTTC. This codes for CVSGDRDAYEQYF.

A note on this clonotype: No conserved phenylalanine or tryptophan is present at the end of the CDR3, so a read error is the likely explanation. The chain employs TRBV12-3 or TRBV12-4 and TRBJ2-1; D is possibly TRBD1 (5 bases). CDR3 size: 15 residues. CDR3 bases: TGTGGTAGCAGTTTCGGTAGGGGTAAACATAATGAGCAGTTCCTC. It is translated as CGSSFGRGKHNEQFL.

This clonotype was detected many times. The rearrangement joins TRBV5-4 to TRBJ2-3, with a weak D call TRBD2 (6 bases). Between the trimmed V and J ends, which lost 0 bases and 1 base, there was a span of 15 bases. CDR3 length: 17 residues. Germline V gene data show CDR1 as SGHNT and CDR2 as YYREEE (reference sequence). In DNA, the CDR3 is TGTGCCAGCAGCTTGGCAGTGACTAGGCGGGGCACAGATACGCAGTATTTT. This codes for CASSLAVTRRGTDTQYF.

As to this clonotype: Without the conserved terminal phenylalanine or tryptophan, this CDR3 likely stems from a read error. The genes are TRBV12-3 or TRBV12-4 and TRBJ2-6; D assignment may be TRBD1 or TRBD2 (5 bases each). The CDR3 contains 15 residues. CDR3 sequence: CASSLSGSGADVLTL. The CDR3 bases are TGTGCCAGCAGTTTGTCGGGGTCTGGGGCCGACGTCCTGACTTTG.

The table lists this clonotype with many counts. The J gene is TRBJ2-1, the V gene TRBV28, with 7 bases fitting TRBD1. Losses at the gene ends were 6 bases for V and 7 bases for J; bases not matched to a gene: 9. This CDR3 contains 14 residues. Germline V gene sequence: CDR1 MDHEN, CDR2 SYDVKM. CDR3 DNA: TGTGCCAGCAGCACTCCCGGGACAGTTAATGAGCAGTTCTTC. Translation gives CASSTPGTVNEQFF.

The chain carries TRBV20-1 and TRBJ1-5; D unresolved. Trimming shortened V by 2 bases and J by 0 bases, and 5 bases separated the two germline ends. The CDR3 totals 13 residues. Germline values: CDR1 DFQATT, CDR2 SNEGSKA (reference sequence). CDR3 nucleotide sequence: TGCAGTGCTAGATTCAGTAGCAATCAGCCCCAGCATTTT. It yields the protein CSARFSSNQPQHF.

This chain joins TRBV11-2 and TRBJ1-6; D is unclear. Trimming left V 5 bases short and J 10 bases short, with 12 bases between. The CDR3 is 13 residues long. The germline V gene has CDR1 SGHAT and CDR2 FQNNGV. CDR3 nucleotides: TGTGCCAGCAGCCTTGCAATGAACTCACCCCTCCACTTT. Translation: CASSLAMNSPLHF.

This clonotype was detected once. This chain connects TRBV5-6 to TRBJ1-1; unclear D gene. From germline, CDR1 is SGHDT and CDR2 YYEEEE. The CDR3 spans 12 residues. The V end lost 3 bases, the J end lost 5 bases, and 8 bases lay between the germline ends. The CDR3 nucleotides are TGTGCCAGCAGCTCATCCAGAACTGAAGCTTTCTTT. This encodes CASSSSRTEAFF.

A remark on this clonotype: No DNA is shown, since the ends of the CDR3 on it are uncertain; the CDR3 is the one TCRdb lists. This chain links TRBV29-1 with TRBJ1-2; TRBD1 is the table's D call, not checked against the DNA. Germline V gene sequence: CDR1 SQVTM, CDR2 ANQGSEA. The CDR3 is 17 amino acids long, termini counted. CDR3 loop: CSVGGGAGQGAMGGHTF.

This clonotype occurred many times. The V gene is TRBV6-5, the J gene TRBJ1-2, with 7 bases fitting TRBD1. The ends lost 6 bases at V and 7 bases at J; junction bases unmatched: 11. The CDR3 extends over 14 amino acids. Germline V gene lookup returns CDR1 MNHEY and CDR2 SVGAGI. The CDR3 DNA reads as TGTGCCAGCAGCCCGGACAGGATGCAGTCTGGCTACACCTTC. This sequence encodes CASSPDRMQSGYTF.

As to this clonotype: The CDR3 ends on some other residue instead of the conserved phenylalanine or tryptophan, so this is likely a read error. The chain couples TRBV29-1 to TRBJ2-1, with D possibly matching TRBD2 (6 bases). Between the trimmed V and J ends, which lost 5 bases and 1 base, there was a span of 30 bases. Germline CDR1 is SQVTM and CDR2 is ANQGSEA. The CDR3 is made up of 20 amino acids. For the CDR3, the DNA is TGCAGCGTTCCCGCGTTGGGTGTTCGGGAGAAGAGAAAATCCTACAATGAGCAGTTCCTC. Translation gives CSVPALGVREKRKSYNEQFL.

Of note for this clonotype: The CDR3 does not end in the conserved phenylalanine or tryptophan, so this is likely a read error. V is TRBV4-1 and J is TRBJ2-6, with a tentative D call TRBD1 (5 bases). Germline values: CDR1 MGHRA, CDR2 YSYEKL. The CDR3 is made up of 17 amino acids. DNA of the CDR3: TGCACCAGCAGCCAAGAGTCCAGGGTCTCTGGGGCCAACGTCCTGACTATC. Translation: CTSSQESRVSGANVLTI.